In this sample, the clone carrying this T cell receptor (beta chain) turned up a few times. The antigen is unknown. This entry comes from a study of T cells after yellow fever vaccination. Study results and caveats: A weaker secondary response peaked on day 5, the primary on day 15.

The CDR3 consists of 15 residues. Germline V gene lookup returns CDR1 KGHDR and CDR2 SFDVKD. V lost 9 bases, J lost 6 bases, and 19 bases lay in between. TCRdb itself ran the 5' RACE reads through MiXCR, one entry per CDR3 protein. The table has some 340,000 distinct CDR3 sequences, about 11% seen once. Source: CD4+ T cells sorted from PBMCs, taken 45 days after the yellow fever booster vaccination. This TCR came from a man aged 18 to 29 who received the YFV17D yellow fever vaccine. The chain carries TRBV24-1 and TRBJ2-2; TRBD2 is a possible D gene (5 bases). CDR3 coding DNA: TGTGCCACCGGCTCGGCGGCCCTCGGGGCCGGGGAGCTGTTTTTT. Its protein is CATGSAALGAGELFF.